This entry lists 3 T cell receptor beta chains sequenced from one sample in a study of T cells after yellow fever vaccination. Each CDR3 protein gets one entry after TCRdb re-called the 5' RACE reads with MiXCR. The profile shows about 400,000 distinct CDR3 sequences, roughly 11% of them singletons. This sample comprised PBMCs, obtained on the day of the first yellow fever vaccination. The receptors come from a man between 18 and 35 years old who received the YFV17D yellow fever vaccine.

This clonotype has more than one count but fewer than ten. This chain joins TRBV5-1 and TRBJ1-3; 7 bases match TRBD1. The J segment lost 4 bases and the V segment lost 2 bases, leaving 6 bases of the junction unmatched. Germline values: CDR1 SGHRS, CDR2 YFSETQ. The CDR3 totals 15 residues. The CDR3 coding sequence is TGCGCCAGCAGCTTACTGGGACAGTTCGGAAACACCATATATTTT. It codes for CASSLLGQFGNTIYF.

This clonotype was seen many times. CDR3 nucleotides: TGTGCCATCAGTGACCATACCCGACTACCGACTATGGATACGCAGTATTTT. Its protein is CAISDHTRLPTMDTQYF. The chain has TRBV10-3 and TRBJ2-3, with D possibly matching TRBD2 (5 bases). This CDR3 contains 17 residues. Germline-derived CDR1 and CDR2 are ENHRY and SYGVKD. V was trimmed by 3 bases and J by 6 bases, leaving 22 bases between them.

The CDR3: CASSQGLANYEQYV. The CDR3 region has the DNA TGCGCCAGCAGCCAAGGACTAGCGAACTACGAGCAGTACGTC. The chain is built from TRBV4-1 and TRBJ2-7; the match to TRBD2 covers 8 bases. Germline trimming cut 1 base from V and 3 bases from J; bases unmatched to any gene: 2. The CDR3 has 14 residues. The V gene's germline CDR1 is MGHRA and CDR2 YSYEKL.